This T cell receptor beta chain appears in the sequencing data of a study of blood T cell repertoires in COVID-19. Trimming cost V 5 bases and J 9 bases; bases outside gene matches: 10. The CDR3 spans 16 residues. Germline CDR1 and CDR2: SEHNR and FQNEAQ (reference sequence). Repertoires were generated with immunoSEQ multiplex PCR, while TCRdb's copy carries only in-frame clones and drops some. The sample consists of 270,000 or so clones, around 92% of them appearing once. The V and J genes are TRBV7-9 and TRBJ2-1; 13 bases are shared with TRBD2. The source of this sequence is a woman aged 30 to 39 with COVID-19, enrolled during active disease. Source material: peripheral blood. CDR3 loop: CASSHSTSGGAVEQFF. The CDR3 DNA reads as TGTGCCAGCAGCCACAGTACTAGCGGGGGGGCAGTTGAGCAGTTCTTC. Complete variable domain (other parts from reference TRBV7-9 and TRBJ2-1): DTGVSQNPRHKITKRGQNVTFRCDPISEHNRLYWYRQTLGQGPEFLTYFQNEAQLEKSRLLSDRFSAERPKGSFSTLEIQRTEQGDSAMYLCASSHSTSGGAVEQFFGPGTRLTVL.